Presented here are 23 T cell receptor beta chains from one specimen sequenced in a study of cytomegalovirus exposure and HLA in healthy donors. In the PCR, 60 Vbeta and 13 Jbeta primers were used. Sequencing used immunoSEQ multiplex PCR; TCRdb keeps in-frame clones, though not all of them. This table has over 90,000 clones, approximately 76% appearing once. Sequenced material: PBMCs. The receptors derive from a woman aged 55-69 years in good health and CMV-seropositive.

The J gene is TRBJ2-7, the V gene TRBV7-2; weak D call: TRBD2 (7 bases). Germline V gene lookup returns CDR1 SGHTA and CDR2 FQGNSA. This CDR3 is 14 amino acids long. V was cut by 7 bases and J by 1 base, with 14 bases left in between. The CDR3 protein is CASTRGGSSYEQYF. CDR3 coding DNA: TGTGCCAGCACTAGGGGGGGGTCTTCCTACGAGCAGTACTTC.

This rearrangement joins TRBV10-3 to TRBJ2-7; D perhaps matches TRBD1 (5 bases). With 10 bases removed from V and 7 bases from J, the gap between germline ends came to 23 bases. The CDR3 length is 14 residues. Germline-derived CDR1 and CDR2 are ENHRY and SYGVKD. CDR3 region: CATLLGPFQGEQYF. The CDR3 bases are TGTGCCACTCTCTTAGGGCCCTTCCAGGGAGAGCAGTACTTC.

This chain connects TRBV19 to TRBJ2-1, with 12 bases fitting TRBD2. The germline V gene has CDR1 LNHDA and CDR2 SQIVND (reference sequence). The length of the CDR3 is 16 residues. With V trimmed by 3 bases and J by 4 bases, 4 bases remained unmatched. DNA of the CDR3: TGTGCCAGTAGTATGACTAGCGGGAGTTTGTACAATGAGCAGTTCTTC. This gives the protein CASSMTSGSLYNEQFF. Based on the CDR3 plus reference TRBV19 and TRBJ2-1, the full variable domain is DGGITQSPKYLFRKEGQNVTLSCEQNLNHDAMYWYRQDPGQGLRLIYYSQIVNDFQKGDIAEGYSVSREKKESFPLTVTSAQKNPTAFYLCASSMTSGSLYNEQFFGPGTRLTVL.

The rearrangement joins TRBV7-9 to TRBJ2-2; 12 nucleotides line up with TRBD2. The germline V gene has CDR1 SEHNR and CDR2 FQNEAQ (reference sequence). Trimming took 5 bases from V and 7 from J; bases not matched to a gene: 2. This CDR3 has 14 amino acids. CDR3 residues: CASSTGLAGGELFF. For the CDR3, the DNA is TGTGCCAGCAGCACGGGACTAGCGGGCGGGGAGCTGTTTTTT.

This chain links TRBV5-1 with TRBJ2-6; no clear D. With 1 base removed from V and 4 bases from J, the gap between germline ends came to 6 bases. The CDR3 is 14 residues long. CDR1 SGHRS and CDR2 YFSETQ come from the germline V gene. As DNA, the CDR3 is TGCGCCAGCAGCTTGAACGGGGGGGCCAACGTCCTGACTTTC. This encodes CASSLNGGANVLTF.

J is TRBJ2-5 and V is TRBV7-6; 11 bases line up with TRBD2. The J call could be wrong; TRBJ2-7 is a better fit for the DNA end. CDR1 is SGHVS, CDR2 FNYEAQ, per germline. The length of the CDR3 is 14 residues. The CDR3 sequence is CASSSTSGGYEQYF. The CDR3 DNA reads as TGTGCCAGCAGCTCCACTAGCGGGGGTTACGAGCAGTACTTC.

This chain connects TRBV28 to TRBJ1-2, with D hard to call. V lost 6 bases and J 0 bases, leaving 14 bases between the germline ends. There are 15 residues in the CDR3. Germline CDR1 MDHEN, CDR2 SYDVKM. The CDR3 DNA sequence: TGTGCCAGCAGCCCCGCCGGGTGGGCTAACTATGGCTACACCTTC. Encoded protein: CASSPAGWANYGYTF.

The V gene is TRBV5-8, the J gene TRBJ1-1, with a weak D call TRBD1 (6 bases). There are 15 residues in the CDR3. Germline CDR1 is SGHTS and CDR2 is YDEGEE. The V end was cut by 2 bases, the J end by 0 bases, with 11 bases between. CDR3 nucleotides: TGTGCCAGCAGCTTTATACAGGGACTGAACACTGAAGCTTTCTTT. It specifies CASSFIQGLNTEAFF.

The CDR3 is CASSPAPGQGNRLTGYTF. CDR3 nucleotide sequence: TGTGCCAGCAGCCCGGCCCCGGGACAGGGAAACCGTCTAACCGGCTACACCTTC. The J gene is TRBJ1-2, the V gene TRBV7-9, with 9 bases that match TRBD1. CDR1 is SEHNR and CDR2 is FQNEAQ in the germline V gene (reference sequence). There are 18 residues in the CDR3. V dropped 5 bases and J dropped 8; count of bases not matched to a gene: 21.

The rearrangement uses TRBV4-1 and TRBJ2-2; 14 bases fit TRBD2. CDR1 is MGHRA and CDR2 is YSYEKL in the germline V gene. There are 18 residues in the CDR3. V shed 4 bases and J 2 bases; nucleotides not matched to a gene: 6. The CDR3 DNA follows: TGCGCCAGCAGCCTGGGACTAGCGGGAGTGATAAACACCGGGGAGCTGTTTTTT. Its translation: CASSLGLAGVINTGELFF.

This clone was found a few times. The chain recombines TRBV7-9 with TRBJ1-5; TRBD1 matches at 12 bases. V was pared by 5 bases and J by 6 bases, with 5 bases of the junction left unmatched. Germline lookup yields CDR1 SEHNR and CDR2 FQNEAQ (reference sequence). The CDR3 runs 15 residues. The CDR3 coding sequence is TGTGCCAGCAGCCCCGGGGACAGGGGGCCTCAGCCCCAGCATTTT. It yields the protein CASSPGDRGPQPQHF.

This clone turned up a few times. The gene calls are TRBV18 and TRBJ1-1; possible D gene TRBD1, 5 bases. Germline V gene lookup returns CDR1 KGHSH and CDR2 LQKENI. The CDR3 is 14 amino acids. V lost 4 bases and J 4 bases, leaving 13 bases between the germline ends. CDR3 in amino acids: CASSLQGYGTEAFF. CDR3 in DNA: TGTGCCAGCTCACTGCAGGGATATGGCACTGAAGCTTTCTTT.

The V and J genes are TRBV11-2 and TRBJ1-1; TRBD1 aligns across 9 bases. CDR1 SGHAT and CDR2 FQNNGV come from the germline V gene. CDR3 size: 15 residues. V lost 5 bases to trimming and J lost 5 bases; unmatched junction nucleotides: 9. The CDR3 protein is CASSPIQGARTEAFF. The CDR3, as DNA: TGTGCCAGCAGCCCGATACAGGGGGCGCGGACTGAAGCTTTCTTT. Variable domain in full (rest from reference TRBV11-2 and TRBJ1-1): EAGVAQSPRYKIIEKRQSVAFWCNPISGHATLYWYQQILGQGPKLLIQFQNNGVVDDSQLPKDRFSAERLKGVDSTLKIQPAKLEDSAVYLCASSPIQGARTEAFFGQGTRLTVV.

The V call is TRBV29-1, the J call TRBJ2-2, with TRBD2 matching over 8 bases. CDR3 size: 15 residues. J lost 7 bases, V lost 4 bases, and 11 bases had no gene match. Per germline, CDR1 SQVTM and CDR2 ANQGSEA. CDR3 residues: CSVGLGLEFGGELFF. CDR3 DNA sequence: TGCAGCGTTGGGTTGGGACTAGAGTTTGGCGGGGAGCTGTTTTTT.

V and J are TRBV19 and TRBJ2-7; 7 nucleotides align to TRBD2. The junction had 4 bases not matched to a gene; V was cut back by 3 bases and J by 2 bases. The CDR3 spans 14 residues. The V gene's germline CDR1 is LNHDA and CDR2 SQIVND (reference sequence). The CDR3 sequence is CASSIGAGTYEQYF. In DNA, the CDR3 is TGTGCCAGTAGTATCGGAGCGGGGACCTACGAGCAGTACTTC.

The chain joins TRBV2 to TRBJ1-2; D possibly corresponds to TRBD1 (5 bases). Germline values: CDR1 SNHLY, CDR2 FYNNEI. The CDR3 loop spans 13 amino acids. Trimming cost V 4 bases and J 14 bases, with 20 bases left between them. The CDR3: CASSAVGQGKKTF. CDR3 sequence (DNA): TGTGCCAGCAGTGCGGTCGGGCAGGGAAAAAAAACCTTC.

The CDR3 DNA reads as TGTGCCAGCAGTCGGACTAGCGGAACACAAGAGACCCAGTACTTC. Its protein product is CASSRTSGTQETQYF. The chain recombines TRBV6-1 with TRBJ2-5; TRBD2 matches 10 bases. Germline lookup yields CDR1 MNHNS and CDR2 SASEGT. This CDR3 contains 15 residues. With V trimmed by 5 bases and J by 2 bases, 5 bases remained unmatched.

The chain is built from TRBV23-1 and TRBJ2-3, with D possibly matching TRBD1 (5 bases). TRBV23-1 has ORF status, its function being uncertain. This CDR3 contains 14 residues. Trimming left V 10 bases short and J 3 bases short, with 17 bases between. CDR3 in amino acids: CANLRQGQTDTQYF. The CDR3 nucleotides are TGCGCCAACCTTCGGCAGGGCCAGACAGATACGCAGTATTTT.

The CDR3 DNA follows: TGTGCCAGCAGTGGGACAGGGTTGGTCACCGGGGAGCTGTTTTTT. Amino acids: CASSGTGLVTGELFF. The chain carries TRBV2 and TRBJ2-2, with 8 positions matching TRBD1. The CDR3 is made up of 15 amino acids. The V and J ends lost 4 bases and 4 bases, in that order; junction bases with no gene match: 5. CDR1 SNHLY and CDR2 FYNNEI come from the germline V gene.

V usage is TRBV4-2 and J usage is TRBJ1-1; D ambiguous. The CDR3 loop spans 14 amino acids. Germline assignment: CDR1 LGHNA and CDR2 YNFKEQ. The V and J ends lost 5 bases and 0 bases respectively, with 10 bases between them. CDR3 nucleotides: TGTGCCAGCAGCTCATTAGTCCTGAACACTGAAGCTTTCTTT. It yields the protein CASSSLVLNTEAFF.

J is TRBJ1-3 and V is TRBV12-2; the D segment call TRBD1 is taken from the table without a DNA check. TRBV12-2 is a recognized pseudogene. This CDR3 is built from 15 residues. This CDR3 is CASRRRLRGGNTIYF. The CDR3 bases are TGTGCAAGTCGCCGACGCTTAAGGGGCGGAAACACCATATATTTT.

This clone was seen a single time. CDR3 region: CASSQEENRAYGYTF. CDR3 sequence (DNA): TGCGCCAGCAGCCAAGAGGAAAACAGGGCCTATGGCTACACCTTC. V and J are TRBV4-1 and TRBJ1-2; TRBD1 is a possible D gene (6 bases). Per germline, CDR1 MGHRA and CDR2 YSYEKL. The CDR3 is made up of 15 amino acids. Trimming pared 0 bases from V and 4 bases from J, leaving 12 bases between.

Details on this clone: A read error may produce the germline difference seen at one junction end. The V gene is TRBV7-9, the J gene TRBJ1-4, with a tentative D call TRBD1 (6 bases). The CDR3 has 12 residues. Germline CDR1 is SEHNR and CDR2 is FQNEAQ (reference sequence). CDR3 bases: TGTTCCAGCAGCCAGGACAGCGAAAAACTGTTTTTT. Translated, it gives CSSSQDSEKLFF.